This TCR beta chain was identified in a study of sequential checkpoint blockade in melanoma. The overall study: Randomization was 1:1 between first-line nivolumab→ipilimumab and ipilimumab→nivolumab. Maintenance nivolumab came after either treatment sequence.

Specified treatment: randomized to nivolumab then ipilimumab (arm A) or the reverse (arm B). No patient had prior DNA-damaging chemotherapy. From thawed PBMCs, live CD3+CD8+ cells negative for CD19 and CD56 were sorted. The germline gives CDR1 MGHRA, CDR2 YSYEKL. CDR3 length: 17 amino acids. J gave up 8 bases and V 4 bases, and 14 bases lay outside the gene matches. Some clones are missing from TCRdb's copy, which holds only in-frame ones; the method was immunoSEQ multiplex PCR. The sample consists of some 31,000 clones, 86% of them appearing once. The sequence came from a human donor with melanoma. V is TRBV4-1 and J is TRBJ1-4; 9 positions agree with TRBD1. This material consisted of CD8+ T cells sorted from blood (inferred from file names), taken from a patient given nivolumab and ipilimumab in sequence. The DNA of the CDR3 is TGCGCCAGCAGCCCCCCCCCTCCGGGACAGGGTGGGGAAAAACTGTTTTTT. It is translated as CASSPPPPGQGGEKLFF.